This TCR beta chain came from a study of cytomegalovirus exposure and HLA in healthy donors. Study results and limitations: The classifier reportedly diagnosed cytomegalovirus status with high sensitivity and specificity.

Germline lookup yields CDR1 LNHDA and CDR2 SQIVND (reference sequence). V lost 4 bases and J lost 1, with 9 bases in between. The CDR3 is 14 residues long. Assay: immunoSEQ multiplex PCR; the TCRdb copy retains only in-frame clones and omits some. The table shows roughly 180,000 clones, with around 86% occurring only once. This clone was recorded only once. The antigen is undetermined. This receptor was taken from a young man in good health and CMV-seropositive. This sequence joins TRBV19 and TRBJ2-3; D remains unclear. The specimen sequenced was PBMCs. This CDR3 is CASSRPERTDTQYF. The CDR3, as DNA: TGTGCCAGTAGTAGGCCAGAACGCACAGATACGCAGTATTTT.